Listed here are 28 T cell receptor beta chains from one sample, sequenced in a study of vaccination effects on CD4 cells after COVID-19. Sequencing used immunoSEQ multiplex PCR; TCRdb keeps in-frame clones, though not all of them. This sample has about 74,000 clones, with roughly four fifths found just once. The antigens these receptors bind are not known. Culture lasted about 10 days before CD4+ T cell isolation. The sample consisted of CD4+ T cells from PBMCs cultured without peptide, taken before COVID-19 vaccination. Receptors originate from a human donor who received a COVID-19 vaccine.

The chain links TRBV10-2 to TRBJ2-7; 7 nucleotides line up with TRBD2. The CDR3 has 14 amino acids. The J segment lost 2 bases and the V segment lost 6 bases, leaving 7 bases of the junction unmatched. Germline V gene lookup returns CDR1 WSHSY and CDR2 SAAADI. The CDR3 is CASSARGETYEQYV. CDR3 coding DNA: TGCGCCAGCAGCGCCCGGGGGGAAACCTACGAGCAGTACGTC.

The V gene is TRBV11-2, the J gene TRBJ2-2; a weak D match, TRBD1 (6 bases). The length of the CDR3 is 15 residues. From germline, CDR1 is SGHAT and CDR2 FQNNGV. With 5 bases removed from V and 2 bases from J, the gap between germline ends came to 12 bases. CDR3 amino acids: CASSLHRVNTGELFF. The CDR3 DNA is TGTGCCAGCAGCCTCCACAGGGTCAACACCGGGGAGCTGTTTTTT.

This chain connects TRBV3-1 (or the pseudogene TRBV3-2) to TRBJ2-5; 7 positions match TRBD2. J lost 1 base, V lost 4 bases, and 3 bases had no gene match. Germline V gene data show CDR1 as LGHDT and CDR2 as YNNKEL (reference sequence). CDR3 length: 14 amino acids. The CDR3 nucleotides read TGTGCCAGCAGCCCAACTAGCGCCCAAGAGACCCAGTACTTC. Translated: CASSPTSAQETQYF.

The chain recombines TRBV4-2 with TRBJ2-1, with D possibly being TRBD1 (5 bases). CDR1 is LGHNA and CDR2 is YNFKEQ in the germline V gene. The germline V and J ends were trimmed by 3 bases and 7 bases, with 13 bases remaining between them. The CDR3 is made up of 14 amino acids. CDR3 coding DNA: TGTGCCAGCAGCCAGAAAGGCAGGGAAAATGAGCAGTTCTTC. It codes for CASSQKGRENEQFF.

This chain connects TRBV28 to TRBJ2-7; no reliable D call. CDR1 is MDHEN and CDR2 is SYDVKM in the germline V gene. There are 13 residues in the CDR3. V was cut by 4 bases and J by 7 bases, with 14 bases left in between. CDR3 nucleotide sequence: TGTGCCAGCAGTTCCACTATACTGGGAGAGCAGTACGTC. It is translated as CASSSTILGEQYV.

The chain uses TRBV9 and TRBJ1-1, with 9 bases aligning to TRBD1. This CDR3 has 16 amino acids. V lost 3 bases to trimming and J lost 6 bases; unmatched junction nucleotides: 12. Germline CDR1 and CDR2: SGDLS and YYNGEE. CDR3 amino acids: CASSGGTGQGAAEAFF. In DNA form, the CDR3 reads TGTGCCAGCAGCGGCGGGACAGGGCAGGGGGCTGCTGAAGCTTTCTTT. The entire variable domain, with the rest obtained from reference TRBV9 and TRBJ1-1, is as follows: DSGVTQTPKHLITATGQRVTLRCSPRSGDLSVYWYQQSLDQGLQFLIQYYNGEERAKGNILERFSAQQFPDLHSELNLSSLELGDSALYFCASSGGTGQGAAEAFFGQGTRLTVV.

The V gene is TRBV3-1 (or the pseudogene TRBV3-2), the J gene TRBJ2-1; D uncertain. The CDR3 has 16 residues. V shed 1 base and J shed 2 bases, with 12 bases lying between them. From germline, CDR1 is LGHDT and CDR2 YNNKEL (reference sequence). The DNA of the CDR3 is TGTGCCAGCAGCCAAGCTAGGGCTGCTGCCTACAATGAGCAGTTCTTC. Translated: CASSQARAAAYNEQFF.

The genes are TRBV7-9 and TRBJ1-5, with 7 nucleotides matching TRBD1. The V gene's germline CDR1 is SEHNR and CDR2 FQNEAQ (reference sequence). V was pared by 9 bases and J by 3 bases, with 5 bases of the junction left unmatched. This CDR3 spans 13 amino acids. CDR3 in DNA: TGTGCCAGACAAGGGGGCGACAATCAGCCCCAGCATTTT. Translating it yields CARQGGDNQPQHF.

This sequence joins TRBV30 and TRBJ2-1; D remains ambiguous. The germline CDR1 and CDR2 sequences are GTSNPN and SVGIG (reference sequence). The CDR3 length is 12 residues. V was shortened by 1 base and J by 9 bases, with 10 bases between the two germline ends. Written as DNA, the CDR3 is TGTGCCTGGAGTGGGACCCACGGTGAGCAGTTCTTC. Its protein product is CAWSGTHGEQFF. The full variable domain, completed using reference TRBV30 and TRBJ2-1, is SQTIHQWPATLVQPVGSPLSLECTVEGTSNPNLYWYRQAAGRGLQLLFYSVGIGQISSEVPQNLSASRPQDRQFILSSKKLLLSDSGFYLCAWSGTHGEQFFGPGTRLTVL.

This chain connects TRBV5-1 to TRBJ1-2, with TRBD1 as a possible D gene (5 bases). This CDR3 is built from 16 residues. Germline V gives CDR1 SGHRS, CDR2 YFSETQ. Trimming removed 3 bases from V and 0 bases from J, with 15 bases in between. Written as DNA, the CDR3 is TGCGCCAGCAGCTCAACCACTCAGGGAGCTAACTATGGCTACACCTTC. Translation gives CASSSTTQGANYGYTF.

The chain employs TRBV7-2 and TRBJ2-5, with D maybe TRBD1 (5 bases). The CDR3 spans 14 residues. V was trimmed by 5 bases and J by 4 bases, leaving 14 bases between them. Germline lookup yields CDR1 SGHTA and CDR2 FQGNSA. The CDR3 spells CASSVQVSGETQYF. In nucleotides, the CDR3 is TGTGCCAGCAGCGTACAGGTATCGGGAGAGACCCAGTACTTC.

This chain connects TRBV2 to TRBJ2-1, with TRBD2 identical over 7 bases. The V gene's germline CDR1 is SNHLY and CDR2 FYNNEI. The CDR3 contains 13 residues. J gave up 9 bases and V 4 bases, and 6 bases lay outside the gene matches. The CDR3 bases are TGTGCCAGCAGTGCCTCCCCGGGGGGTGAGCAGTTCTTC. Amino acid sequence: CASSASPGGEQFF.

The table lists this clone with a count of one. The chain uses TRBV5-1 and TRBJ1-2; the match to TRBD1 covers 7 bases. V shed 0 bases, J shed 4 bases, and the junction held 6 bases outside the gene matches. The CDR3 extends over 15 amino acids. The germline V gene has CDR1 SGHRS and CDR2 YFSETQ. The CDR3 DNA is TGCGCCAGCAGCTTGGAAGGACAGGCAATCTATGGCTACACCTTC. Its protein is CASSLEGQAIYGYTF.

The chain is built from TRBV21-1 and TRBJ2-2; the D call in the table, TRBD1, was not verified against the DNA. TRBV21-1 is annotated as a pseudogene. The CDR3 is made up of 16 amino acids. This chain's CDR3 is CASSSIRDRVTGELFF. The CDR3 DNA follows: TGTGCCAGCAGCAGTATCCGGGACAGGGTTACCGGGGAGCTGTTTTTT.

This clone showed up just a few times. The J gene is TRBJ2-7, the V gene TRBV5-1; 8 bases line up with TRBD1. With 0 bases clipped from V and 1 base from J, the junction kept 3 bases outside the gene matches. This CDR3 comprises 15 residues. Per the germline V gene, CDR1 is SGHRS and CDR2 is YFSETQ. In DNA, the CDR3 is TGCGCCAGCAGCTTGGGACAGGGGCCTTCCTACGAGCAGTACGTC. Its protein is CASSLGQGPSYEQYV.

This chain joins TRBV6-5 and TRBJ1-5, with TRBD1 as a possible D gene (6 bases). The germline V gene has CDR1 MNHEY and CDR2 SVGAGI. The CDR3 length is 14 residues. V gave up 5 bases and J gave up 3 bases, with 11 bases separating them. The CDR3 sequence: CASSPDRNNQPQHF. The CDR3 nucleotides are TGTGCCAGCAGTCCTGACAGGAACAATCAGCCCCAGCATTTT.

The chain joins TRBV24-1 to TRBJ2-2, with 10 nucleotides matching TRBD2. Trimming removed 4 bases from V and 3 bases from J; junction bases left unmatched: 7. CDR3 length: 17 residues. Germline lookup yields CDR1 KGHDR and CDR2 SFDVKD. For the CDR3, the DNA is TGTGCCACCAGTGAACGTCTAGCGGGGGATTACACCGGGGAGCTGTTTTTT. Protein sequence: CATSERLAGDYTGELFF.

The genes are TRBV5-6 and TRBJ1-2, with 8 bases identical to TRBD1. The V gene's germline CDR1 is SGHDT and CDR2 YYEEEE. CDR3 length: 13 residues. Germline trimming cut 2 bases from V and 4 bases from J; bases unmatched to any gene: 1. Written as DNA, the CDR3 is TGTGCCAGCAGCTTACAGGGGGGCTATGGCTACACCTTC. Amino acid sequence: CASSLQGGYGYTF.

A word on this clone: At the DNA level, this CDR3 is encoded by other sequences in the same sample as well. The chain's CDR3 is CASSLGQGWGYTF. For the CDR3, the DNA is TGTGCCAGCAGCCTCGGACAGGGGTGGGGCTACACCTTC. The chain carries TRBV12-3 or TRBV12-4 and TRBJ1-2, with TRBD1 identical over 9 bases. Trimming took 6 bases from V and 8 from J; bases not matched to a gene: 7. The CDR3 consists of 13 residues.

Turning to this clone: This sample includes further DNA sequences coding for the same CDR3. The chain is built from TRBV18 and TRBJ1-5, with unresolved D. The CDR3 totals 14 residues. Germline CDR1 reads KGHSH; CDR2 reads LQKENI. The V end lost 3 bases, the J end lost 1 base, and 7 bases lay between the germline ends. The CDR3 sequence: CASSPPGSNQPQHF. The CDR3 nucleotides read TGTGCCAGCTCACCCCCAGGAAGCAATCAGCCCCAGCATTTT.

CDR3 coding DNA: TGTGCCAGCAGCCTTTCGACAGGGAATGTACCCCTCCACTTT. Amino acid sequence: CASSLSTGNVPLHF. The V gene is TRBV9, the J gene TRBJ1-6, with TRBD1 matching over 7 bases. CDR3 size: 14 residues. Unmatched junction bases numbered 10, after V lost 4 bases and J lost 12 bases. CDR1 is SGDLS and CDR2 is YYNGEE in the germline V gene.

The gene calls are TRBV18 and TRBJ1-4; D is unclear. Per the germline V gene, CDR1 is KGHSH and CDR2 is LQKENI. The CDR3 covers 13 residues. Trimming removed 10 bases from V and 8 bases from J, with 17 bases in between. The CDR3 reads CATNTNQREKLFF. DNA for the CDR3: TGTGCCACCAATACCAACCAACGAGAAAAACTGTTTTTT.

The chain combines TRBV28 with TRBJ1-5; unclear D gene. CDR1 and CDR2 from the germline V gene are MDHEN and SYDVKM. The CDR3 consists of 14 residues. V was trimmed by 1 base and J by 4 bases, leaving 8 bases between them. The CDR3, as DNA: TGTGCCAGCAGTTTATATTCAGGAAATCAGCCCCAGCATTTT. It encodes CASSLYSGNQPQHF.

The V call is TRBV5-1, the J call TRBJ1-1; the D is unclear. V lost 4 bases and J lost 4, with 11 bases in between. CDR3 size: 13 residues. Germline V lookup: CDR1 SGHRS, CDR2 YFSETQ. The CDR3 region is CASSEGGVTEAFF. The CDR3 DNA follows: TGCGCCAGCAGCGAGGGTGGGGTCACTGAAGCTTTCTTT.

This clone has a handful of counts. V and J are TRBV13 and TRBJ1-1, with 12 bases fitting TRBD1. The CDR3 is made up of 14 amino acids. Trimming cost V 6 bases and J 5 bases; bases outside gene matches: 4. Germline-derived CDR1 and CDR2 are PRHDT and FYEKMQ (reference sequence). The DNA of the CDR3 is TGTGCCAGCAGAGTGGGACAGGGGGCGACTGAAGCTTTCTTT. As protein: CASRVGQGATEAFF.

This chain uses TRBV19 with TRBJ2-5, with a tentative D call TRBD2 (5 bases). V dropped 4 bases and J dropped 4 bases, with 19 bases sitting between them. The CDR3 length is 16 residues. Per the germline V gene, CDR1 is LNHDA and CDR2 is SQIVND (reference sequence). Here the CDR3 DNA reads TGTGCCAGTAGTACTTATTCTTTGGGAGTGGCAGAGACCCAGTACTTC. This codes for CASSTYSLGVAETQYF.

The sample holds one count of this clone. This CDR3 is also generated by other DNA sequences in the sample. V and J are TRBV19 and TRBJ2-1; D gene uncertain. Trimming removed 3 bases at V and 2 bases at J, with 8 bases between. Germline CDR1 reads LNHDA; CDR2 reads SQIVND (reference sequence). The length of the CDR3 is 14 residues. The CDR3 here is CASSIGVAYNEQFF. CDR3 coding DNA: TGTGCCAGTAGTATTGGGGTAGCCTACAATGAGCAGTTCTTC.

The rearrangement links TRBV28 to TRBJ2-5; D is perhaps TRBD2 (6 bases). Germline-derived CDR1 and CDR2 are MDHEN and SYDVKM. V was clipped by 10 bases and J by 5 bases, with 20 bases between them. The CDR3 runs to 14 residues. The CDR3 loop is CATRQGGSGETQYF. CDR3 sequence (DNA): TGTGCCACCCGTCAGGGAGGATCGGGTGAGACCCAGTACTTC. Combining the CDR3 with reference TRBV28 and TRBJ2-5 gives the whole variable domain DVKVTQSSRYLVKRTGEKVFLECVQDMDHENMFWYRQDPGLGLRLIYFSYDVKMKEKGDIPEGYSVSREKKERFSLILESASTNQTSMYLCATRQGGSGETQYFGPGTRLLVL.